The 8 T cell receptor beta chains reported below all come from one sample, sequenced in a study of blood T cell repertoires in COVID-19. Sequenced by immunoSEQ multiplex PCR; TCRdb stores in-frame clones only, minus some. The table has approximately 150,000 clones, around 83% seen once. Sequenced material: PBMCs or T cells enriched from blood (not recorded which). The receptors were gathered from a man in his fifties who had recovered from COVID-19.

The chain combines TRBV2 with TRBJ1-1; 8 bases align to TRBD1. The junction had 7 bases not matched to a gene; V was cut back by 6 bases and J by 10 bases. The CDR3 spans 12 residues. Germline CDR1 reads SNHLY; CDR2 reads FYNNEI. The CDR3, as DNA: TGTGCCAGCAGACCGGACAGGGCTGGAGCTTTCTTT. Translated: CASRPDRAGAFF.

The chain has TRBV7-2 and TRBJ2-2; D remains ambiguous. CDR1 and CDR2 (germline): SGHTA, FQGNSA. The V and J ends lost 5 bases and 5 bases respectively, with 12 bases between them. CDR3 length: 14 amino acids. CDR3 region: CASSRRVGTGELFF. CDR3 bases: TGTGCCAGCAGCCGTCGGGTTGGGACCGGGGAGCTGTTTTTT.

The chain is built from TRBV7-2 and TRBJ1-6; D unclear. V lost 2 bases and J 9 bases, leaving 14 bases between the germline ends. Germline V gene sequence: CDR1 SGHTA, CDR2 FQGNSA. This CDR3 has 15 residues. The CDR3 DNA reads TGTGCCAGCAGCTTAACTGGGCCGGCGCTTTCACCCCTCCACTTT. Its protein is CASSLTGPALSPLHF.

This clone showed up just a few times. The CDR3 sequence is CVRSFPLTDSSYNEQFF. CDR3 sequence (DNA): TGTGTCAGAAGCTTCCCCCTAACAGATAGCTCCTACAATGAGCAGTTCTTC. The chain is built from TRBV7-5 and TRBJ2-1; the DNA was not compared with TRBD1, the D call given in the table. TRBV7-5 is deemed a pseudogene. This CDR3 comprises 17 residues.

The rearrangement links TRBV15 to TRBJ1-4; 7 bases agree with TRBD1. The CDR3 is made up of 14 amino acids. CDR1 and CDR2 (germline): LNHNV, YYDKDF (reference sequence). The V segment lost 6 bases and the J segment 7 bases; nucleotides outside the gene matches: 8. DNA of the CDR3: TGTGCCACCAGGAAAGACAGGGCGCGTGAAAAACTGTTTTTT. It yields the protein CATRKDRAREKLFF.

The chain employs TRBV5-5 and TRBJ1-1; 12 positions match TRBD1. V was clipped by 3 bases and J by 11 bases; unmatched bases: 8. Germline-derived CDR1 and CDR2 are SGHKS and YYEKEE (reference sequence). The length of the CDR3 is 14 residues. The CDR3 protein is CASSSPGQGAWAFF. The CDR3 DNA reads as TGTGCCAGCAGCTCGCCGGGACAGGGGGCTTGGGCTTTCTTT.

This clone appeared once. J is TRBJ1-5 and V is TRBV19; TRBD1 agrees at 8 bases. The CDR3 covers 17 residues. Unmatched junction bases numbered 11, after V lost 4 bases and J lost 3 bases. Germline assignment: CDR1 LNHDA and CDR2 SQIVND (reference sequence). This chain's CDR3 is CASSNRRTGRLNQPQHF. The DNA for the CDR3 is TGTGCCAGTAGTAATCGACGGACAGGGCGACTCAATCAGCCCCAGCATTTT.

CDR3 amino acids: CASSEGQGPTTEAFF. In DNA form, the CDR3 reads TGTGCCAGCAGTGAGGGACAGGGACCGACCACTGAAGCTTTCTTT. This sequence joins TRBV2 and TRBJ1-1; 9 bases align to TRBD1. The ends lost 3 bases at V and 4 bases at J; junction bases unmatched: 6. Germline V CDR1 and CDR2: SNHLY, FYNNEI. This CDR3 comprises 15 residues.